The T cell receptor beta chain under discussion was sequenced for a study of blood T cell repertoires in COVID-19. The protocol was immunoSEQ multiplex PCR, while the TCRdb copy is restricted to in-frame clones and leaves out a portion. The sample has about 160,000 clones, 85% seen once. On this clone itself: Compared with germline, one end of the junction differs, possibly owing to a read error. Other DNA sequences in this specimen translate into the identical CDR3.

The sequenced material came from peripheral blood. This TCR came from a man aged 40-49 years with acute or convalescent COVID-19.

As DNA, the CDR3 is TGTGCCAGTAGTTACTTTCGACTAGGGACCGGGGAGCTGTTTTTT. Residues: CASSYFRLGTGELFF. The gene calls are TRBV6-5 and TRBJ2-2, with D possibly being TRBD2 (6 bases). The CDR3 has 15 residues. Germline CDR1 MNHEY, CDR2 SVGAGI.